The 16 T cell receptor beta chains reported below all come from one sample, sequenced in a study of Graves' ophthalmopathy and Graves' hyperthyroidism. RNA transcripts served as template for amplifying TCR beta CDR3 sequences. HTBI primers primed a first-round RT-PCR, and a second-round multiplex PCR followed. Using its own MiXCR run on the multiplex PCR reads, TCRdb lists one record per CDR3 protein. The repertoire holds about 660,000 distinct CDR3 sequences, over 40% seen once, with more than 3% in the top ten. Sequenced: peripheral blood. The receptors shown here come from an adult man with Graves' ophthalmopathy.

Comment on this clonotype: At one boundary the junction diverges from the germline segment, which might be a read error. The chain carries TRBV2 and TRBJ2-6; no clear D. The CDR3 is 10 amino acids. The germline V gene encodes CDR1 SNHLY and CDR2 FYNNEI. The CDR3 protein is CASSEQIEAF. The CDR3 nucleotides read TGTGCCAGCAGTGAGCAGATTGAAGCTTTC. Filled out from reference TRBV2 and TRBJ2-6, the complete variable domain reads EPEVTQTPSHQVTQMGQEVILRCVPISNHLYFYWYRQILGQKVEFLVSFYNNEISEKSEIFDDQFSVERPDGSNFTLKIRSTKLEDSAMYFCASSEQIEAFGAGSRLTVL.

The sample holds a few counts of this clonotype. The chain is built from TRBV19 and TRBJ1-1; 8 bases are a match to TRBD1. The V gene's germline CDR1 is LNHDA and CDR2 SQIVND (reference sequence). There are 16 residues in the CDR3. The junction had 13 bases not matched to a gene; V was cut back by 9 bases and J by 1 base. In DNA, the CDR3 is TGTGCCAGCTCACCACCGAGACAGGGGACGAACACTGAAGCTTTCTTT. It encodes CASSPPRQGTNTEAFF.

This clonotype has at least ten counts. The chain has TRBV10-3 and TRBJ2-7, with TRBD2 matching 11 bases. V dropped 4 bases and J dropped 0; count of bases not matched to a gene: 2. The germline V gene has CDR1 ENHRY and CDR2 SYGVKD. The CDR3 loop spans 15 amino acids. The CDR3 is CAISVGTSGSYEQYF. The CDR3 DNA reads as TGTGCCATCAGTGTTGGGACTAGCGGCTCCTACGAGCAGTACTTC.

This chain's CDR3 is CASSYRTDTQYF. In nucleotides, the CDR3 is TGTGCCAGCAGCTATCGCACAGATACGCAGTATTTT. The chain recombines TRBV7-9 with TRBJ2-3; D unresolved. Germline V lookup: CDR1 SEHNR, CDR2 FQNEAQ (reference sequence). Trimming shortened V by 4 bases and J by 1 base, and 3 bases separated the two germline ends. This CDR3 has 12 amino acids. Full variable domain (outside the CDR3, taken from reference TRBV7-9 and TRBJ2-3): DTGVSQNPRHKITKRGQNVTFRCDPISEHNRLYWYRQTLGQGPEFLTYFQNEAQLEKSRLLSDRFSAERPKGSFSTLEIQRTEQGDSAMYLCASSYRTDTQYFGPGTRLTVL.

This clonotype was counted at least ten times. The chain has TRBV27 and TRBJ1-5, with D tentatively TRBD1 (6 bases). Looked up from germline, CDR1 is MNHEY and CDR2 is SMNVEV (reference sequence). The CDR3 runs 13 residues. V was trimmed by 6 bases and J by 3 bases, leaving 9 bases between them. CDR3 nucleotide sequence: TGTGCCAGCAGCCACAGGGCCAATCAGCCCCAGCATTTT. Its protein product is CASSHRANQPQHF.

This clonotype was detected ten times or more. The rearrangement uses TRBV20-1 and TRBJ1-1; D is undetermined. V lost 5 bases and J 3 bases, leaving 10 bases between the germline ends. Germline assignment: CDR1 DFQATT and CDR2 SNEGSKA (reference sequence). The CDR3 runs 12 residues. The CDR3 DNA reads TGCAGTGCTTTGGCGGCGGACACTGAAGCTTTCTTT. Its translation: CSALAADTEAFF.

The V call is TRBV4-1, the J call TRBJ1-2; perhaps TRBD1 as D (6 bases). CDR1 is MGHRA, CDR2 YSYEKL, per germline. V was shortened by 0 bases and J by 4 bases, with 15 bases between the two germline ends. The CDR3 extends over 16 amino acids. The CDR3 coding sequence is TGCGCCAGCAGCCAAGATTCAGGGGCCGGGGGCTATGGCTACACCTTC. This gives the protein CASSQDSGAGGYGYTF.

The CDR3 DNA sequence: TGTGCCATCGGGGGGAATAGAGAGCAGTACTTC. This codes for CAIGGNREQYF. The rearrangement joins TRBV10-3 to TRBJ2-7; D may be TRBD2 (6 bases). The V gene lost 8 bases and the J gene lost 7 bases, with 12 bases spanning the gap. The CDR3 has 11 residues. Germline V gene sequence: CDR1 ENHRY, CDR2 SYGVKD.

Concerning this clonotype itself: The germline gene is not matched at one end of the junction; a read error may be the cause. V is TRBV4-2 and J is TRBJ2-5; TRBD1 aligns across 7 bases. The germline V gene has CDR1 LGHNA and CDR2 YNFKEQ. The CDR3 sequence is 15 residues long. The CDR3 is CASRASHRGQEAQYF. CDR3 sequence (DNA): TGTGCCAGCCGGGCGTCTCACAGGGGCCAAGAGGCCCAGTACTTC.

The chain couples TRBV6-1 to TRBJ1-1; D may be TRBD1 (5 bases). The CDR3 runs 15 residues. V gave up 6 bases and J gave up 7 bases, with 21 bases separating them. Germline-derived CDR1 and CDR2 are MNHNS and SASEGT. CDR3 region: CASRAGWDDTFEAFF. The CDR3 DNA is TGTGCCAGCAGGGCAGGTTGGGACGACACCTTTGAAGCTTTCTTT.

This rearrangement joins TRBV12-3 or TRBV12-4 to TRBJ1-1; D not certain. The CDR3 runs to 14 residues. V dropped 3 bases and J dropped 1 base, with 9 bases sitting between them. CDR3 amino acids: CASSLRRSNTEAFF. The CDR3 nucleotides read TGTGCCAGCAGTTTGCGACGGTCGAACACTGAAGCTTTCTTT.

The chain has TRBV19 and TRBJ1-5; D gene unclear. CDR1 is LNHDA and CDR2 is SQIVND in the germline V gene (reference sequence). The CDR3 has 13 residues. V lost 11 bases, J lost 0 bases, and 11 bases lay in between. The CDR3 coding sequence is TGTGCCTGGAATATAAATAGCAATCAGCCCCAGCATTTT. Translated: CAWNINSNQPQHF.

The V and J genes are TRBV20-1 and TRBJ1-4, with D perhaps TRBD1 (5 bases). CDR1 is DFQATT, CDR2 SNEGSKA, per germline (reference sequence). Trimming removed 5 bases from V and 5 bases from J, with 15 bases in between. CDR3 length: 14 residues. This CDR3 is CSAGAYGTNEKLFF. The CDR3 DNA reads as TGCAGTGCTGGGGCCTACGGAACAAATGAAAAACTGTTTTTT.

The V gene is TRBV4-2, the J gene TRBJ1-5, with a tentative D call TRBD1 (5 bases). Germline loops: CDR1 LGHNA, CDR2 YNFKEQ. CDR3 length equals 16 residues. Trimming took off 1 base at V and 7 bases at J, with 17 bases between the two ends. CDR3 loop: CASSQGGVGEEQPQHF. CDR3 in DNA: TGTGCCAGCAGCCAAGGGGGGGTAGGGGAAGAACAGCCCCAGCATTTT.

The chain combines TRBV2 with TRBJ2-6; tentatively, D is TRBD2 (5 bases). Germline V CDR1 and CDR2: SNHLY, FYNNEI. The V gene lost 6 bases and the J gene lost 2 bases, with 17 bases spanning the gap. The CDR3 consists of 17 residues. This CDR3 is CASSESATGTGANVLTF. For the CDR3, the DNA is TGTGCCAGCAGCGAGAGCGCGACCGGGACTGGGGCCAACGTCCTGACTTTC. The full variable domain, with the rest looked up from reference TRBV2 and TRBJ2-6, is EPEVTQTPSHQVTQMGQEVILRCVPISNHLYFYWYRQILGQKVEFLVSFYNNEISEKSEIFDDQFSVERPDGSNFTLKIRSTKLEDSAMYFCASSESATGTGANVLTFGAGSRLTVL.

The chain employs TRBV11-1 and TRBJ2-1; unclear D gene. CDR1 and CDR2 (germline): SGHAT, FQDESV (reference sequence). This CDR3 is 12 amino acids long. Trimming took off 6 bases at V and 6 bases at J, with 9 bases between the two ends. For the CDR3, the DNA is TGTGCCAGCAGTCCGGAGATCAATGAGCAGTTCTTC. It specifies CASSPEINEQFF. The full variable domain, completed using reference TRBV11-1 and TRBJ2-1, is EAEVAQSPRYKITEKSQAVAFWCDPISGHATLYWYRQILGQGPELLVQFQDESVVDDSQLPKDRFSAERLKGVDSTLKIQPAELGDSAMYLCASSPEINEQFFGPGTRLTVL.